Listed below are T cell receptor beta chains from one sample, sequenced in a study of cytomegalovirus exposure and HLA in healthy donors. The protocol was immunoSEQ multiplex PCR, while the TCRdb copy is restricted to in-frame clones and leaves out a portion. The sample records 200,000 to 250,000 clones, 83% being singletons. Sequenced material: PBMCs. The receptors derive from a woman under 30 in good health and CMV-seronegative. The CDR3 runs from the conserved cysteine through the conserved F or W. D genes are given only for firm matches. A clone size is listed for some rows: how often the clone was seen (once, few, many), or a class if it is expanded.

CDR3nt	CDR3aa	d_gene	abundance	v_gene	j_gene
TGTGCCAGCAGCCGCACAGGGGCGAGAGCGAACACTGAAGCTTTCTTT	CASSRTGARANTEAFF	TRBD1	-	TRBV6-6	TRBJ1-1
TGCGCCAGCAGCCAAGATCCCGCAGGGACAAAGGAACTGTGGAACTATGGCTACACCTTC	CASSQDPAGTKELWNYGYTF	-	once	TRBV4-1	TRBJ1-2
TGTGCCAGCAGTGAGCACGGCTTGGTGAGCAATCAGCCCCAGCATTTT	CASSEHGLVSNQPQHF	-	-	TRBV2	TRBJ1-5
TGTGCCAGCAGCGTCGCCGCCGGGACCGGGAGAGGGGAGCAGTTCTTC	CASSVAAGTGRGEQFF	-	-	TRBV9	TRBJ2-1
TGTGCCAGCAGTTTAGTGGCCGGGACCGAAGTCCAATACAATGAGCAGTTCTTC	CASSLVAGTEVQYNEQFF	-	-	TRBV27	TRBJ2-1
TGTGCCAGCAGCCGAGCCTCCGGGACAGTCTCTGGAAACACCATATATTTT	CASSRASGTVSGNTIYF	TRBD1	-	TRBV11-1	TRBJ1-3
TGTGCCAGCAGTGAACGACAGAATTCACCCCTCCACTTT	CASSERQNSPLHF	-	few	TRBV6-1	TRBJ1-6
TGTGCCAGCAGCCGCATAGGTACTAGGGCCGGGGAGCTGTTTTTT	CASSRIGTRAGELFF	-	-	TRBV28	TRBJ2-2
TGTGCCAGCAGCTATCCCGGTCTAAGTGGTACCCAGTACTTC	CASSYPGLSGTQYF	-	-	TRBV7-6	TRBJ2-5
TGCGCCAGCAGCTTAGGTGGAGAGCAGTACTTC	CASSLGGEQYF	-	-	TRBV5-1	TRBJ2-7
TGTGCCAGCAGCCGCGGGACTAGCGGGAACTACGAGCAGTACTTC	CASSRGTSGNYEQYF	TRBD2	-	TRBV7-2	TRBJ2-7
TGTGCCAGCAGTAAGGGGGGGCCGACCCATGAGCAGTTCTTC	CASSKGGPTHEQFF	-	once	TRBV28	TRBJ2-1
TGTGCCAGCAGCTTAGCCGACAGGGAAAAGATCTATGGCTACACCTTC	CASSLADREKIYGYTF	TRBD1	-	TRBV7-8	TRBJ1-2
TGTGCCTGGAGTGTAGATGCCCGGGCCGAGGGTGGCTACACCTTC	CAWSVDARAEGGYTF	-	once	TRBV30	TRBJ1-2
TGTGCCAGCAGATCGTCGGGGGGCAGAGGAAACACCATATATTTT	CASRSSGGRGNTIYF	-	-	TRBV6-5	TRBJ1-3
TGTGCTAGTGGTTTAGGGCCCAGAAGCAATCAGCCCCAGCATTTT	CASGLGPRSNQPQHF	-	-	TRBV12-5	TRBJ1-5
TGTGCCATCAGTGAGAGGTGGGACAGGGCAGGGGTGAACACTGAAGCTTTCTTT	CAISERWDRAGVNTEAFF	TRBD1	-	TRBV10-3	TRBJ1-1
TGTGCCAGTAGTCCCCGGACCTCCTACAATGAGCAGTTCTTC	CASSPRTSYNEQFF	-	-	TRBV19	TRBJ2-1
TGTGCCAGCGCTCTTGACCGACCCTCCTACAATGAGCAGTTCTTC	CASALDRPSYNEQFF	-	few	TRBV6-1	TRBJ2-1
TGCGCCAGCAGCTTGGTACCGCGGGGGTTGGGTAGCACTGAAGCTTTCTTT	CASSLVPRGLGSTEAFF	-	-	TRBV5-1	TRBJ1-1
TGTGCCATCAGTGAGTCGAGCGGGGGCTACACCTTC	CAISESSGGYTF	-	-	TRBV10-3	TRBJ1-2
TGTGCCAGCAGTCGGACAGGGGAGGATGGCTACACCTTC	CASSRTGEDGYTF	TRBD1	-	TRBV6-1	TRBJ1-2
TGTGCCAGCAGCTTAGAGGTAGCTAGCGGGTACAATGAGCAGTTCTTC	CASSLEVASGYNEQFF	TRBD2	once	TRBV11-2	TRBJ2-1
TGTGCCAGCAGCCAAGATACACTAGCGGTGAGCTCCTACAATGAGCAGTTCTTC	CASSQDTLAVSSYNEQFF	TRBD2	-	TRBV14	TRBJ2-1
TGCGCCTCCCGAGCGACTAGCGGAAATGAGCAGTTCTTC	CASRATSGNEQFF	TRBD2	once	TRBV4-1	TRBJ2-1
TGCGCCAGCAGTGAAAGGACAGAATCAAGGGAAGCTTTCTTT	CASSERTESREAFF	-	-	TRBV10-1	TRBJ1-1
TGTGCCAGCAGCCAAGATCCGGGGACCGTGCAGTTCTTC	CASSQDPGTVQFF	-	-	TRBV4-2	TRBJ2-1
TGTGCCAGCAGTTATTCGGCCGGTGCTCAGCCCCAGCATTTT	CASSYSAGAQPQHF	-	-	TRBV6-5	TRBJ1-5
TGTGCCAGCAGTGCCCCCGGGGACGAGCAGTACTTC	CASSAPGDEQYF	-	-	TRBV27	TRBJ2-7
TGCGCCAGCAGCCATGAGTGGCGGACTGAAGCTTTCTTT	CASSHEWRTEAFF	-	-	TRBV4-1	TRBJ1-1
TGTGCCAGCAGCTTGGTAAGCGTCGGTAATGAGCAGTTCTTC	CASSLVSVGNEQFF	-	-	TRBV5-6	TRBJ2-1
TGTGCCAGCAGCTTAGGCCCAACGGGGGGGCAGGGGTGGAATGGCTACACCTTC	CASSLGPTGGQGWNGYTF	-	-	TRBV13	TRBJ1-2
TGCGCCAGCAGCATGGGAGGGCATTCCACTGAAGCTTTCTTT	CASSMGGHSTEAFF	-	-	TRBV5-1	TRBJ1-1
TGTGCCAGTAGTCCCGCGGCCAGCAGGGACTACGAGCAGTACTTC	CASSPAASRDYEQYF	-	-	TRBV19	TRBJ2-7
TGTGCCTGGAGTGTACGCGGCCCAGGGGAGCTGTTTTTT	CAWSVRGPGELFF	-	-	TRBV30	TRBJ2-2
TGTGCCAGCAGCACCTTGGTAGGACAGGGAGGATGCTACACCTTC	CASSTLVGQGGCYTF	-	-	TRBV12-1	TRBJ1-2
TGCGCCAGCAGCTTGGCCGGGACTAGCGGCACAGATACGCAGTATTTT	CASSLAGTSGTDTQYF	TRBD2	-	TRBV5-1	TRBJ2-3
TGCGCCAGCAGCTTGGGTGCGGTACAAGAGACCCAGTACTTC	CASSLGAVQETQYF	-	-	TRBV5-1	TRBJ2-5
TGTGCCAGCGCTTCGGGACAGGGAGGACACTACGAGCAGTACTTC	CASASGQGGHYEQYF	TRBD1	-	TRBV19	TRBJ2-7
TGCGCCAGCAGCCCCGGTGGACCCAACTATGGCTACACCTTC	CASSPGGPNYGYTF	-	-	TRBV5-1	TRBJ1-2
TGTGCCAGCAGCTTTGGGGGACTTAGCCCAATCTCCTACAATGAGCAGTTCTTC	CASSFGGLSPISYNEQFF	-	-	TRBV7-8	TRBJ2-1
TGTGCCAGCAGTGAATCGGTGGCCCTCCACTTT	CASSESVALHF	-	few	TRBV25-1	TRBJ1-6
TGTGCCAGCAGCCAAGTGCAGCGGGAGGGGGGGGAGACCCAGTACTTC	CASSQVQREGGETQYF	TRBD2	-	TRBV4-2	TRBJ2-5
TGTGCCAGCAGTGGGCTATCTGACAGGGCAGTGGTCAAAAACATTCAGTACTTC	CASSGLSDRAVVKNIQYF	TRBD1	-	TRBV2	TRBJ2-4
TGTGCCAGCAGTGAACGGGACAGGGGTTCCCAAGATACGCAGTATTTT	CASSERDRGSQDTQYF	TRBD1	-	TRBV27	TRBJ2-3
TGTGCCAGCAACACCGGTCCCGGCAGGGGTGATCAGCCCCAGCATTTT	CASNTGPGRGDQPQHF	-	-	TRBV19	TRBJ1-5
TGTGCTAGTGGTTTCGGGAACGAGCAGTACTTC	CASGFGNEQYF	-	few	TRBV12-5	TRBJ2-7
TGTGCCAGCAGTGTTCGGGGAAGCTCCTACAATGAGCAGTTCTTC	CASSVRGSSYNEQFF	-	-	TRBV2	TRBJ2-1
TGTGCCAGTAGTCGCCGCGGGACAGGGGACGAAAAACTGTTTTTT	CASSRRGTGDEKLFF	TRBD1	few	TRBV19	TRBJ1-4
TGTGCCAGCAGTGGAGCCGGGACAGGGGACGGCTACACCTTC	CASSGAGTGDGYTF	TRBD1	-	TRBV6-1	TRBJ1-2
TGCGCCAGCAGTCTGACTAGCGGGAGCTACAATGAGCAGTTCTTC	CASSLTSGSYNEQFF	TRBD2	-	TRBV5-1	TRBJ2-1
TGTGCCATCTTGGAAGGGAGCACAGATACGCAGTATTTT	CAILEGSTDTQYF	-	-	TRBV10-3	TRBJ2-3
TGTGCCAGCAGCCCCAGGGGTAGCTATGGCTACACCTTC	CASSPRGSYGYTF	-	-	TRBV25-1	TRBJ1-2
TGTGCCAGCAGCTCGGGCAAGAGGAGCTCCTACAATGAGCAGTTCTTC	CASSSGKRSSYNEQFF	-	-	TRBV5-8	TRBJ2-1
TGTGCCAGTAGTACTAATTCCGGGACAGCGAATGAGCAGTTCTTC	CASSTNSGTANEQFF	TRBD1	-	TRBV19	TRBJ2-1
TGTGCCAGCAGTCCCACAGATACGCAGTATTTT	CASSPTDTQYF	-	-	TRBV2	TRBJ2-3
TGCGCCAGCAGCCATGGACAGGGGGTTACTCCTTACGAGCAGTACTTC	CASSHGQGVTPYEQYF	TRBD1	-	TRBV5-1	TRBJ2-7